Listed below are T cell receptor beta chains from one sample, sequenced in a study of CD8 T cells in Susac syndrome. TCRdb re-called the immunoSEQ multiplex PCR reads with MiXCR, one entry per CDR3 protein. This table holds some 150,000 distinct CDR3 sequences, 94% found once. Sample: CD8+ T cells from PBMCs. The receptor set was obtained from a human donor in good health. Each CDR3 is given with its conserved first and last residue. A D gene is named only where the DNA matches it firmly. Size is stated for part of the rows, as once, few or many counts, or as a class when the clone is expanded.

>TRBV4-1|.|TRBJ2-7|.
TGCGCCAGCAGCCAAGATAATGGGGGAGACTCCTACGAGCAGTACTTC
CASSQDNGGDSYEQYF
>TRBV27|.|TRBJ2-5|.
TGTGCCAGCAGTTTAAGGCAGGGAGAATTCGGGGAGACCCAGTACTTC
CASSLRQGEFGETQYF
>TRBV30|.|TRBJ2-7|.
TGTGCCTGGAGTGTTGGCGGACCCGAGCAGTACTTC
CAWSVGGPEQYF
>TRBV20-1|.|TRBJ2-7|TRBD2
TGCAGTGCTAGAGCGGCTAGCGGGATCACCTACGAGCAGTACTTC
CSARAASGITYEQYF
>TRBV7-6|once|TRBJ1-4|.
TGTGCCAGCAGCCAAGGTTCCACTAATGAAAAACTGTTTTTT
CASSQGSTNEKLFF
>TRBV29-1|once|TRBJ1-1|.
TGCAGCGTGCTCGGAACACCCGACATGAACACTGAAGCTTTCTTT
CSVLGTPDMNTEAFF
>TRBV27|.|TRBJ1-2|.
TGTGCCAGCAGTTTATCCGTCTCCTATGGCTACACCTTC
CASSLSVSYGYTF
>TRBV28|.|TRBJ2-4|.
TGTGCCAGCAGTTTTAGGGGGGCGGAGGCCAAAAACATTCAGTACTTC
CASSFRGAEAKNIQYF
>TRBV6-2/TRBV6-3|.|TRBJ2-1|.
TGTGCCAGCAGTTCACCCGTCAATGAGCAGTTCTTC
CASSSPVNEQFF
>TRBV4-1|.|TRBJ2-2|TRBD2
TGCGCCAACAGCCAATTAGCGGGAGGCTTTACCGGGGAGCTGTTTTTT
CANSQLAGGFTGELFF
>TRBV28|.|TRBJ2-7|TRBD2
TGTGCCAGCAGTTTGCTCGCGGAGGTTAGCGGGAGTGTCTACGAGCAGTACTTC
CASSLLAEVSGSVYEQYF
>TRBV30|.|TRBJ2-7|.
TGTGCCTGGGGAAATGGGGACTCCTACGAGCAGTACTTC
CAWGNGDSYEQYF
>TRBV15|.|TRBJ2-1|.
TGTGCCACCAGCAGAGGCCGGGACTCCCACAACAATGAGCAGTTCTTC
CATSRGRDSHNNEQFF
>TRBV5-4|.|TRBJ2-1|.
TGTGCCAGCAGCTCGGAGGCCTCTTCCTACAATGAGCAGTTCTTC
CASSSEASSYNEQFF
>TRBV19|.|TRBJ1-5|TRBD1
TGTGCCAGTAGTAAAAGGACAGGAGAGAATAGCAATCAGCCCCAGCATTTT
CASSKRTGENSNQPQHF
>TRBV7-8|.|TRBJ2-7|.
TGTGCCAGCTCCGGGGGTAGCTCCTACGAGCAGTACTTC
CASSGGSSYEQYF
>TRBV13|.|TRBJ1-4|.
TGTGCCAGCAGCGACTACGTTAATGAAAAACTGTTTTTT
CASSDYVNEKLFF
>TRBV29-1|few|TRBJ2-1|.
TGCAGCGTTGGGGGCCCTAATGAGCAGTTCTTC
CSVGGPNEQFF
>TRBV27|.|TRBJ1-2|.
TGTGCCAGCGGCCCAGGCTATGGCTACACCTTC
CASGPGYGYTF
>TRBV29-1|.|TRBJ2-1|.
TGCAGCACCTCGGGACGCATGAATGAGCAGTTCTTC
CSTSGRMNEQFF
>TRBV4-1|.|TRBJ1-2|.
TGCGCCAGCAGCCAAGTCGCCGGGACGGACCGCTATGGCTACACCTTC
CASSQVAGTDRYGYTF
>TRBV7-3|.|TRBJ2-7|.
TGTGCCAGCAGCTTAAAGGCTGCGTACGAGCAGTACTTC
CASSLKAAYEQYF
>TRBV2|.|TRBJ2-6|.
TGTGCCAGCAGACCCTTGTACCGACAGGAAAACTCTGGGGCCAACGTCCTGACTTTC
CASRPLYRQENSGANVLTF
>TRBV20-1|.|TRBJ2-2|TRBD2
TGCAGTGCTCGGGGAGCGGGAGTCACCGGGGAGCTGTTTTTT
CSARGAGVTGELFF
>TRBV20-1|.|TRBJ2-1|.
TGCAGTGCGGAACTAGACAATGAGCAGTTCTTC
CSAELDNEQFF
>TRBV6-1|.|TRBJ1-1|.
TGTGCCAGCAATCGGGGGGCTGAAGCTTTCTTT
CASNRGAEAFF
>TRBV15|.|TRBJ1-5|.
TGTGCCCCGCGGGGCCGTAAGCGCCAGCCCCAGCATTTT
CAPRGRKRQPQHF
>TRBV9|.|TRBJ2-1|.
TGTGCCAGCAGCGTAGATCGGGAGTGGAATGAGCAGTTCTTC
CASSVDREWNEQFF
>TRBV4-3|.|TRBJ2-4|.
TGCGCCAGCAGCCAAGATACTACCCCCGAAAACATTCAGTACTTC
CASSQDTTPENIQYF
>TRBV7-8|.|TRBJ2-1|TRBD2
TGTGCCAGCAGCTTAGAGAGGGGACTAGCGGGCAATGAGCAGTTCTTC
CASSLERGLAGNEQFF
>TRBV7-9|.|TRBJ2-2|.
TGTGCCAGCAGCCATGGACTCGGGGAGCTGTTTTTT
CASSHGLGELFF
>TRBV19|.|TRBJ2-7|TRBD2
TGTGCCAGCTCCTCTGGCGGGGGGGCCTCCTACGAGCAGTACTTC
CASSSGGGASYEQYF
>TRBV27|.|TRBJ2-1|TRBD2
TGTGCCAGCACCATACGGGGGGATCACAATGAGCAGTTCTTC
CASTIRGDHNEQFF
>TRBV4-3|.|TRBJ2-3|TRBD2
TGCGCCAGCAGCCTCCGAGTTAGCGGGAGCACAGATACGCAGTATTTT
CASSLRVSGSTDTQYF
>TRBV7-9|.|TRBJ1-5|.
TGTGCCAGCAGCTTAGGGGTAGGGTATCAGCCCCAGCATTTT
CASSLGVGYQPQHF
>TRBV27|.|TRBJ2-7|.
TGTGCCAGCAGTTTAAGGGGCCCTGGGTACGAGCAGTACTTC
CASSLRGPGYEQYF
>TRBV27|.|TRBJ2-7|.
TGTGCCAGCGGCCCTTGGGGCCCCCACACTGACTACGAGCAGTACTTC
CASGPWGPHTDYEQYF
>TRBV4-2|many|TRBJ2-7|.
TGTGCCAGCAGCCAAGGAGGGTACGAGCAGTACTTC
CASSQGGYEQYF
>TRBV5-1|.|TRBJ2-1|TRBD2
TGCGCCAGCAGCTTGGAGGTAGCGGGCCTCTACAATGAGCAGTTCTTC
CASSLEVAGLYNEQFF
>TRBV27|once|TRBJ2-7|.
TGTGCCAGCAGTTTATCCCACGGGCCTACCCCCTACGAGCAGTACTTC
CASSLSHGPTPYEQYF
>TRBV11-2|.|TRBJ2-5|.
TGTGCCAGCAGCTCGGACCGGGACCCGGAGCGATTCGAGACCCAGTACTTC
CASSSDRDPERFETQYF